A single sample is the source of the 20 T cell receptor beta chains below, sequenced in a study of CD8+ T cells in alopecia areata. Extracted RNA was reverse transcribed into cDNA, the sequencing template. Clones were read by immunoSEQ multiplex PCR, and TCRdb kept only the in-frame ones, dropping some. The table records hundreds of thousands of clones, approximately 72% of them present only once. Treatment noted: oral pan-JAK inhibitor, 5-10 mg twice daily. The starting material was CD4+ T cells sorted from blood, obtained at week 44, from a patient treated with tofacitinib. These receptors came from a human donor with alopecia areata.

The V call is TRBV7-2, the J call TRBJ2-3; maybe TRBD1 (6 bases). The length of the CDR3 is 14 residues. CDR1 is SGHTA, CDR2 FQGNSA, per germline. Deletions cut 5 bases from V and 2 bases from J, with 11 bases between. The CDR3 spells CASSPWTATDTQYF. Written as DNA, the CDR3 is TGTGCCAGCAGCCCATGGACAGCCACAGATACGCAGTATTTT.

The rearrangement uses TRBV19 and TRBJ2-6; D may be TRBD2 (7 bases). The CDR3 consists of 15 residues. Trimming removed 6 bases at V and 2 bases at J, with 11 bases between. CDR1 is LNHDA and CDR2 is SQIVND in the germline V gene (reference sequence). CDR3 in amino acids: CASRFGGPGANVLTF. CDR3 in DNA: TGTGCCAGTAGATTCGGGGGGCCTGGGGCCAACGTCCTGACTTTC. Combining the CDR3 with reference TRBV19 and TRBJ2-6 gives the whole variable domain DGGITQSPKYLFRKEGQNVTLSCEQNLNHDAMYWYRQDPGQGLRLIYYSQIVNDFQKGDIAEGYSVSREKKESFPLTVTSAQKNPTAFYLCASRFGGPGANVLTFGAGSRLTVL.

The rearrangement joins TRBV29-1 to TRBJ2-3; TRBD1 might be the D (5 bases). Germline V lookup: CDR1 SQVTM, CDR2 ANQGSEA. The CDR3 extends over 12 amino acids. The ends were cut back, 4 bases at V and 4 bases at J, with 9 bases in the middle. Here the CDR3 reads CSVAQGPDTQYF. DNA of the CDR3: TGCAGCGTTGCCCAGGGCCCAGATACGCAGTATTTT.

The chain combines TRBV6-5 with TRBJ1-6, with D perhaps matching TRBD1 (5 bases). Trimming cost V 11 bases and J 7 bases, with 18 bases left between them. In germline, CDR1 is MNHEY, CDR2 SVGAGI. The CDR3 has 14 amino acids. For the CDR3, the DNA is TGTGCCGGTGAAGGGACGTATGTCAATTCACCCCTCCACTTT. This sequence encodes CAGEGTYVNSPLHF.

This clone was counted once. The chain links TRBV4-2 to TRBJ2-3, with 12 bases aligning to TRBD2. The germline gives CDR1 LGHNA, CDR2 YNFKEQ. Trimming cost V 1 base and J 3 bases; bases outside gene matches: 5. The CDR3 has 17 residues. The CDR3 loop reads CASSQGTSGVRTDTQYF. In DNA, the CDR3 is TGTGCCAGCAGCCAAGGGACTAGCGGGGTGAGGACAGATACGCAGTATTTT.

The chain is built from TRBV25-1 and TRBJ1-6; D may be TRBD1 (5 bases). Trimming shortened V by 5 bases and J by 9 bases, and 14 bases separated the two germline ends. Germline V lookup: CDR1 MGHDK, CDR2 SYGVNS. The CDR3 spans 14 residues. The CDR3 DNA reads as TGTGCCAGCAGTCGGGGGACCGTTCCTTCACCCCTCCACTTT. Amino acid sequence: CASSRGTVPSPLHF.

The chain joins TRBV19 to TRBJ2-1, with 9 bases fitting TRBD2. From germline, CDR1 is LNHDA and CDR2 SQIVND (reference sequence). The CDR3 sequence is 16 residues long. The V and J ends lost 3 bases and 5 bases, in that order; junction bases with no gene match: 8. In DNA form, the CDR3 reads TGTGCCAGTAGTATCTTAGCGGGACTAGCCCACAATGAGCAGTTCTTC. Residues: CASSILAGLAHNEQFF.

There are a few counts of this clone. The chain recombines TRBV7-9 with TRBJ1-4; 8 bases map to TRBD1. CDR1 SEHNR and CDR2 FQNEAQ come from the germline V gene (reference sequence). The J segment lost 4 bases and the V segment lost 4 bases, leaving 2 bases of the junction unmatched. The CDR3 runs 14 residues. CDR3 sequence reads: CASSSDRVNEKLFF. The CDR3, as DNA: TGTGCCAGCAGCTCGGACAGGGTTAATGAAAAACTGTTTTTT.

V usage is TRBV27 and J usage is TRBJ2-5, with 10 bases aligning to TRBD1. The germline gives CDR1 MNHEY, CDR2 SMNVEV (reference sequence). The CDR3 consists of 14 residues. J gave up 5 bases and V 6 bases, and 6 bases lay outside the gene matches. The CDR3 sequence is CASRRPGQGETQYF. In DNA, the CDR3 is TGTGCCAGCAGACGACCGGGACAGGGGGAGACCCAGTACTTC.

The chain carries TRBV18 and TRBJ1-6; possibly TRBD1 for D (5 bases). The CDR3 loop spans 16 amino acids. Germline-derived CDR1 and CDR2 are KGHSH and LQKENI. Trimming left V 2 bases short and J 7 bases short, with 15 bases between. The CDR3 loop is CASSPGPGGYNSPLHF. CDR3 DNA: TGTGCCAGCTCACCAGGTCCCGGGGGTTACAATTCACCCCTCCACTTT.

This chain uses TRBV9 with TRBJ2-7, with 7 bases fitting TRBD2. Germline V CDR1 and CDR2: SGDLS, YYNGEE. J gave up 7 bases and V 0 bases, and 4 bases lay outside the gene matches. The CDR3 covers 13 residues. The DNA for the CDR3 is TGTGCCAGCAGCGTAGACGCGCGGGGGGAGCAGTACTTC. This gives the protein CASSVDARGEQYF.

About this clone itself: Within the sample, other DNA sequences also encode this same CDR3. The V call is TRBV29-1, the J call TRBJ1-1, with no clear D. CDR1 is SQVTM, CDR2 ANQGSEA, per germline. The V and J ends lost 4 bases and 1 base respectively, with 7 bases between them. There are 12 residues in the CDR3. The CDR3 loop reads CSVGLGNTEAFF. CDR3 in DNA: TGCAGCGTTGGTCTCGGGAACACTGAAGCTTTCTTT.

This clone appeared a few times. This rearrangement joins TRBV30 to TRBJ1-1; the match to TRBD1 covers 8 bases. The junction had 4 bases not matched to a gene; V was cut back by 4 bases and J by 6 bases. CDR1 GTSNPN and CDR2 SVGIG come from the germline V gene (reference sequence). The CDR3 length is 12 residues. The CDR3 coding sequence is TGTGCCTGGACAGGGGGCTGGGCTGAAGCTTTCTTT. This codes for CAWTGGWAEAFF.

The chain employs TRBV7-3 and TRBJ2-3, with D perhaps matching TRBD1 (5 bases). Germline V gives CDR1 SGHTA, CDR2 FQGTGA. The CDR3 loop spans 14 amino acids. Trimming removed 8 bases at V and 0 bases at J, with 12 bases between. For the CDR3, the DNA is TGTGCCAGCGGATGGGGCCAGAGCACAGATACGCAGTATTTT. Protein sequence: CASGWGQSTDTQYF.

This clone was counted only a few times. The rearrangement links TRBV11-3 to TRBJ2-7; TRBD1 agrees at 9 bases. V was pared by 1 base and J by 3 bases, with 4 bases of the junction left unmatched. Germline CDR1 SGHNT, CDR2 YENEEA. This CDR3 has 15 amino acids. CDR3 protein: CASSLAPGQGYEQYF. The CDR3 DNA reads as TGTGCCAGCAGCTTAGCCCCGGGACAGGGCTACGAGCAGTACTTC.

V and J are TRBV5-5 and TRBJ1-1; perhaps TRBD1 as D (6 bases). Per the germline V gene, CDR1 is SGHKS and CDR2 is YYEKEE (reference sequence). The CDR3 is 15 residues long. Trimming took off 0 bases at V and 8 bases at J, with 17 bases between the two ends. The CDR3 is CASSLAAGATEEAFF. The CDR3 region has the DNA TGTGCCAGCAGCTTGGCGGCAGGGGCCACTGAAGAAGCTTTCTTT.

Only one count was recorded for this clone. The chain has TRBV18 and TRBJ2-1, with D tentatively TRBD1 (6 bases). The CDR3 extends over 15 amino acids. Trimming stripped 6 bases from V and 0 bases from J, with 12 bases between. Germline lookup yields CDR1 KGHSH and CDR2 LQKENI. CDR3: CASSQGGSSYNEQFF. CDR3 DNA: TGTGCCAGCTCGCAAGGGGGTTCCTCCTACAATGAGCAGTTCTTC.

J is TRBJ1-4 and V is TRBV5-1; 7 bases map to TRBD1. V was clipped by 0 bases and J by 5 bases; unmatched bases: 19. CDR1 is SGHRS and CDR2 is YFSETQ in the germline V gene. The CDR3 consists of 20 residues. CDR3: CASSLGLNSVAWDRNEKLFF. CDR3 in DNA: TGCGCCAGCAGCTTGGGCCTAAATTCCGTCGCCTGGGACAGAAATGAAAAACTGTTTTTT.

The rearrangement uses TRBV10-3 and TRBJ2-7; 9 bases map to TRBD1. The CDR3 is 15 residues long. Germline V gene data show CDR1 as ENHRY and CDR2 as SYGVKD. Trimming removed 3 bases from V and 3 bases from J; junction bases left unmatched: 6. For the CDR3, the DNA is TGTGCCATCAGTGAACCGGGACAGGGAGGCTACGAGCAGTACTTC. This translates into CAISEPGQGGYEQYF.

The chain couples TRBV6-4 to TRBJ1-6; D uncertain. CDR1 MRHNA and CDR2 SNTAGT come from the germline V gene. The germline V and J ends were trimmed by 6 bases and 7 bases, with 19 bases remaining between them. The CDR3 totals 16 residues. The CDR3 DNA is TGTGCCAGCAGATTAGATGACGGGAGCCCAAATTCACCCCTCCACTTT. Translating it yields CASRLDDGSPNSPLHF.